At least ten counts were recorded for the clone carrying this T cell receptor beta chain. Its cognate antigen is unknown. The CDR3 runs 12 residues. The V gene lost 5 bases and the J gene lost 4 bases, with 9 bases spanning the gap. Regarding time point: patch test 1, 2 weeks after DPC sensitization. Sample treatment: therapeutic diphenylcyclopropenone sensitization with weekly scalp DPC. A single record per CDR3 protein comes from TCRdb applying MiXCR to the RACE reads. Here the sample spans some 120,000 distinct CDR3 sequences, 9% to 14% being singletons. The data are from a study of human T cells and chemical hapten exposure. Study information: For the roughly 24-week duration of the study, patients were given weekly doses of diphenylcyclopropenone on the scalp. Affected patients, primarily female, had alopecia areata, totalis or universalis.

Study-wide points: Donors were affected by alopecia, so their immune reaction might vary from that of healthy individuals.

The material sequenced was whole blood, taken in connection with sensitization to the hapten diphenylcyclopropenone (DPC). This chain connects TRBV12-3 or TRBV12-4 to TRBJ2-7, with D possibly being TRBD1 (6 bases). This sequence originates from a woman between 45 and 65 years old with alopecia areata. Some clones in this sample may be carry-over from other donors' samples. CDR3 amino acids: CASSQQGYEQYF. CDR3 DNA sequence: TGTGCCAGCAGTCAACAGGGATACGAGCAGTACTTC.